This T cell receptor (beta chain) appears in the sequencing data of a study of blood T cell repertoires in COVID-19. Study-level information: Samples came from the United States, Italy and Spain, spanning acute and convalescent COVID-19. T cells, B-cell-depleted T cells, or PBMCs provided the cDNA or gDNA that served as material.

V was shortened by 0 bases and J by 0 bases, with 4 bases between the two germline ends. The CDR3 spans 14 residues. The germline gives CDR1 SGHRS, CDR2 YFSETQ. There are many counts of this clone. Original handling: Estimation of nucleated cell counts relied on the amplification of reference gene primers. The data were produced by immunoSEQ multiplex PCR, yet TCRdb's version contains in-frame clones alone and is incomplete. V and J calls and clone size are those listed in that table; D and trimming were worked out from the DNA. The sample lists about 280,000 clones; 88% were seen once. The sequenced material came from peripheral blood. This chain uses TRBV5-1 with TRBJ1-3; D is undetermined. This TCR derives from a man between 18 and 35 years old with active or convalescent COVID-19. The CDR3 region is CASSLGHSGNTIYF. As DNA, the CDR3 is TGCGCCAGCAGCTTGGGACACTCTGGAAACACCATATATTTT.